This T cell receptor beta chain appears in the sequencing data of a study of blood T cell repertoires in COVID-19 (dated by TCRdb to about 2020). About the study as a whole: Collaborator samples came from the United States, Italy and Spain and covered acute and convalescent phases of COVID-19. The prospective study material was composed of cDNA or gDNA derived from T cells, B-cell-depleted T cells, or PBMCs. HLA class I and class II types, where available, came from metadata supplied by the sample provider rather than from assay-based typing. Sample metadata almost always included a de-identified subject ID, COVID-19 status, age in years and sex. The repertoires were released in a freely available public database intended as a resource for research on the immune response to SARS-CoV-2. Subjects who had been exposed to COVID-19, were actively infected with it, or had recovered from it provided the deeply sampled blood TCRbeta repertoires that made up the dataset. Samples came from the ongoing ImmuneRACE study (first 160 participants) plus 1,254 subjects from 6 global collaborators.

The immunoSEQ Assay, a bias-controlled multiplex PCR, was used to amplify TCRbeta CDR3 regions from genomic DNA. The authors' analysis ran thus. The number of nucleated cells in each sample was estimated from the amplification of reference gene primers within the assay. To quantify the absolute abundance of each unique TCRbeta CDR3 rearrangement, sequence reads were collapsed and filtered. For each sample, productive Simpson clonality was calculated as the square root of Simpson's diversity index across productive rearrangements. In its TCRdb copy, this immuneACCESS table keeps in-frame sequences only and misses some clones. Where compared with another copy, unresolved V genes explain less than half of these, and the others have no known cause. V, J and clone size are taken as reported in that table, and D and trimming were inferred from the DNA itself. This sample comprises about 40,000 clones, roughly 84% of them detected only once. Jointly, the top ten make up 12% to 15% of the sample.

Based on the germline V gene (reference sequence), the CDR1 and CDR2 sequences are LGHDT and YNNKEL. Inclusive of the bounding cysteine and phenylalanine, the CDR3 is 16 residues long. CDR3 DNA only is kept here, 48 bases in frame from base 1. The junction shows trimming of 4 bases on V and 5 bases on J, plus 20 bases between the germline ends. Each collaborating institution followed its own protocols to collect whole blood in K2EDTA tubes. For TCRbeta analysis, collaborator samples were shipped as frozen whole blood, as isolated PBMCs, or as DNA extracted from either sample type. Broader findings and caveats from the paper: The amount of clinical and demographic metadata varied by source and participant and was provided uncurated.

As regards this clone: Its antigen specificity is not known. Base qualities are not at hand, and no much larger clone is one base apart.

The receptor was isolated from a human donor in a cohort sampled during active COVID-19. This sequence uses TRBV3-1 (or the pseudogene TRBV3-2) and TRBJ2-5; the D gene is perhaps TRBD2, from 7 matching bases. The sample consisted of peripheral blood. This receptor carries the CDR3 CASSRRAGGLGETQYF. The DNA sequence reads TGTGCCAGCAGCCGGCGGGCCGGGGGGCTGGGTGAGACCCAGTACTTC.